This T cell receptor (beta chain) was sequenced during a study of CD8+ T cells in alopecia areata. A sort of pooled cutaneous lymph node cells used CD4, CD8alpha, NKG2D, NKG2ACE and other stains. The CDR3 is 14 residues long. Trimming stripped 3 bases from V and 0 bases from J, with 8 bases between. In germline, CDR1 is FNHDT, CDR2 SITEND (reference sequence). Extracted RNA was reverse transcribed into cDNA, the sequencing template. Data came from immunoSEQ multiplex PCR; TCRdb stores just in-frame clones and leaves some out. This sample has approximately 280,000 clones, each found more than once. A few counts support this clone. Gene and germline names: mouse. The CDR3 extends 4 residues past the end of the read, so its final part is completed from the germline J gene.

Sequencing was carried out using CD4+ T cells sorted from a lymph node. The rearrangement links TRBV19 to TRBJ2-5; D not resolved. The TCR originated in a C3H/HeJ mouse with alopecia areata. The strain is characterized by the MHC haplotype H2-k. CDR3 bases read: TGTGCCAGCAGTAAGACACTTAACCAAGAC. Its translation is CASSKTLNQD. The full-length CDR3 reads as CASSKTLNQDTQYF. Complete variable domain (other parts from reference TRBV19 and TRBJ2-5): GGIITQTPKFLIGQEGQKLTLKCQQNFNHDTMYWYRQDSGKGLRLIYYSITENDLQKGDLSEGYDASREKKSSFSLTVTSAQKNEMAVFLCASSKTLNQDTQYFGPGTRLLVL.